The rows below give T cell receptor beta chains drawn from one sample of a study of OX40 agonist ivuxolimab in advanced cancers. Sequencing used immunoSEQ multiplex PCR; TCRdb keeps in-frame clones, though not all of them. The sample includes some 80,000 clones, approximately 86% of them seen just once. The sample here was CD4+ or CD8+ T cells sorted from blood, taken in a trial of the OX40 agonist ivuxolimab. The receptor set was obtained from an adult with an advanced solid tumor such as melanoma, head and neck, liver or kidney cancer. Each CDR3 is given with its conserved first and last residue. The D gene is left open where the match is weak.

cdr3_nt: TGTGCCAGCAGGTCACAGGGGGCGAACACTGAAGCTTTCTTT
cdr3_aa: CASRSQGANTEAFF
d_call: TRBD1
v_call: TRBV6-1
j_call: TRBJ1-1
cdr3_length: 14

cdr3_nt: TGTGCCAGCAGCCAGGGGTATGGCTACAATGAGCAGTTCTTC
cdr3_aa: CASSQGYGYNEQFF
d_call: .
v_call: TRBV7-9
j_call: TRBJ2-1
cdr3_length: 14

cdr3_nt: TGTGCCAGCAGTCGGATGGGACGGCTCTACGAGCAGTACTTC
cdr3_aa: CASSRMGRLYEQYF
d_call: .
v_call: TRBV6-5
j_call: TRBJ2-7
cdr3_length: 14

cdr3_nt: TGTGCCAGCAGACCCGGGGTGTACGGCGGGGAGCTGTTTTTT
cdr3_aa: CASRPGVYGGELFF
d_call: .
v_call: TRBV27
j_call: TRBJ2-2
cdr3_length: 14

cdr3_nt: TGTGCCAGCAGTGAATTCGCGGGCGGGGGGGCAGATACGCAGTATTTT
cdr3_aa: CASSEFAGGGADTQYF
d_call: TRBD2
v_call: TRBV6-1
j_call: TRBJ2-3
cdr3_length: 16

cdr3_nt: TGCGCCAGCAGCCAAGATAGGGCTAGCGGGCACACAGATACGCAGTATTTT
cdr3_aa: CASSQDRASGHTDTQYF
d_call: TRBD2
v_call: TRBV4-3
j_call: TRBJ2-3
cdr3_length: 17

cdr3_nt: TGTGCTAGCAGCTTTGGGCTAGAGGAGACCCAGTACTTC
cdr3_aa: CASSFGLEETQYF
d_call: .
v_call: TRBV7-7
j_call: TRBJ2-5
cdr3_length: 13

cdr3_nt: TGCGCCAGCAGCTTGGCCAAGGGCAACTCCTACGAGCAGTACTTC
cdr3_aa: CASSLAKGNSYEQYF
d_call: .
v_call: TRBV5-1
j_call: TRBJ2-7
cdr3_length: 15

cdr3_nt: TGTGCCAGTAGTATGAGAGGGGACAGGACCTACGAGCAGTACTTC
cdr3_aa: CASSMRGDRTYEQYF
d_call: TRBD1
v_call: TRBV19
j_call: TRBJ2-7
cdr3_length: 15

cdr3_nt: TGCGCCAGCAGCCAAGATTTCGGGGGTAGGAGCAATCAGCCCCAGCATTTT
cdr3_aa: CASSQDFGGRSNQPQHF
d_call: .
v_call: TRBV4-1
j_call: TRBJ1-5
cdr3_length: 17

cdr3_nt: TGCGCCAGCAGCTTGCGGGGACAGGGAAATGAAAAACTGTTTTTT
cdr3_aa: CASSLRGQGNEKLFF
d_call: TRBD1
v_call: TRBV5-1
j_call: TRBJ1-4
cdr3_length: 15

cdr3_nt: TGTGCCAGCAGCGCGGACAGGGGGGAGGGCGAGCAGTACTTC
cdr3_aa: CASSADRGEGEQYF
d_call: TRBD1
v_call: TRBV9
j_call: TRBJ2-7
cdr3_length: 14

cdr3_nt: TGTGCCAGCAGCGTAGCCGGGGATATCCCCGGGGAGCTGTTTTTT
cdr3_aa: CASSVAGDIPGELFF
d_call: .
v_call: TRBV9
j_call: TRBJ2-2
cdr3_length: 15

cdr3_nt: TGCGCCAGCAGCCCAACACCGGGACAGGGCAATCAGCCCCAGCATTTT
cdr3_aa: CASSPTPGQGNQPQHF
d_call: TRBD1
v_call: TRBV5-1
j_call: TRBJ1-5
cdr3_length: 16

cdr3_nt: TGCGCCAGCAGCCAATACCAGGGGGGCCACGAGCAGTACTTC
cdr3_aa: CASSQYQGGHEQYF
d_call: .
v_call: TRBV4-3
j_call: TRBJ2-7
cdr3_length: 14